This TCR beta chain was profiled in a study of blood T cell repertoires in COVID-19. Profiled with immunoSEQ multiplex PCR; TCRdb holds only in-frame clones, not every one. The data contain about 200,000 clones, about nine tenths of them singletons. This sequence originates from a woman in her thirties who had recovered from COVID-19. The specimen was PBMCs or T cells enriched from blood (not recorded which).

The CDR3 spells CASSVGLLESGASYEQYF. CDR3 nucleotides: TGTGCCAGCAGCGTAGGGCTCCTAGAAAGCGGGGCGTCCTACGAGCAGTACTTC. The V and J genes are TRBV9 and TRBJ2-7; 7 bases map to TRBD2. J was trimmed by 1 base and V by 0 bases; bases with no gene match: 13. Germline CDR1 SGDLS, CDR2 YYNGEE. This CDR3 has 18 amino acids. Together with reference TRBV9 and TRBJ2-7, the CDR3 gives the full variable domain: DSGVTQTPKHLITATGQRVTLRCSPRSGDLSVYWYQQSLDQGLQFLIQYYNGEERAKGNILERFSAQQFPDLHSELNLSSLELGDSALYFCASSVGLLESGASYEQYFGPGTRLTVT.